The source of this T cell receptor (beta chain) is a study of immune evolution from preneoplasia to lung adenocarcinoma. Study-level points and caveats: Top clone frequencies peaked in normal lung, apparently declining through invasive adenocarcinoma.

The V and J ends lost 0 bases and 6 bases respectively, with 9 bases between them. This CDR3 has 14 amino acids. Histologic diagnosis was independently verified by two lung pathologists. After pathologic assessment, macro-dissection selected premalignant or tumor cells for extraction. About this clone itself: Its antigen is still unknown.

Measured with immunoSEQ multiplex PCR; TCRdb has only the in-frame clones, and not every one. The sample lists 7,000 to 10,000 clones; approximately 80% were seen once. The genes are TRBV5-3 and TRBJ1-4; tentative D call: TRBD1 (5 bases). TRBV5-3 carries the ORF label, with uncertain function. This clonotype originated in a person aged 50 to 59 with lung adenocarcinoma. The sequenced sample consisted of FFPE invasive lung adenocarcinoma tissue. The CDR3 coding sequence is TGTGCCAGAAGCTTGGAGGGGATGGATGAAAAACTGTTTTTT. Translation gives CARSLEGMDEKLFF.